This T cell receptor (beta chain) emerged from a study of early T cells in non-severe SARS-CoV-2 infection. Between the trimmed V and J ends, which lost 6 bases and 4 bases, there was a span of 9 bases. The CDR3 is 13 amino acids. This clonotype appeared many times. Separate cDNA molecules each had unique molecular identifiers attached to them. One entry per CDR3 protein, called by TCRdb with MiXCR from the 5' RACE reads. The data show 43,000 or so distinct CDR3 sequences, more than 6.5% seen once. This TCR came from an adult who was a healthcare worker with PCR-confirmed SARS-CoV-2 infection or an uninfected control (not recorded which). The specimen was whole blood. The J gene is TRBJ2-2, the V gene TRBV12-3 or TRBV12-4; D unclear. CDR3 protein: CASRPGFTGELFF. For the CDR3, the DNA is TGTGCCAGCAGACCAGGATTCACCGGGGAGCTGTTTTTT.